A single sample is the source of the 29 T cell receptor beta chains below, sequenced in a study of identical twins. TCRdb re-called the 5' RACE reads with MiXCR, one entry per CDR3 protein. The profile shows about 240,000 distinct CDR3 sequences, more than 9% of them singletons. Sequenced sample: memory T cells sorted from blood. Receptors originate from a man aged 45-60 years in good health.

This clonotype was seen more than once but under ten times. The chain links TRBV7-2 to TRBJ2-1; 12 bases are shared with TRBD2. The V and J ends lost 0 bases and 9 bases, in that order; junction bases with no gene match: 3. Per the germline V gene, CDR1 is SGHTA and CDR2 is FQGNSA. The CDR3 spans 15 residues. The CDR3 DNA reads TGTGCCAGCAGCTTAGCGTCTAGCGGGAGGGGTGAGCAGTTCTTC. Translated, it gives CASSLASSGRGEQFF.

This clonotype was detected a few times. This chain joins TRBV2 and TRBJ2-7; 13 bases line up with TRBD2. J was trimmed by 5 bases and V by 7 bases; bases with no gene match: 8. CDR3 length equals 15 residues. Germline CDR1 and CDR2: SNHLY and FYNNEI. This CDR3 reads CASTLGLAGVNEQYF. DNA for the CDR3: TGTGCCAGCACCTTAGGACTAGCGGGGGTAAACGAGCAGTACTTC.

The rearrangement joins TRBV5-1 to TRBJ2-5, with 7 bases lining up with TRBD2. The germline V gene has CDR1 SGHRS and CDR2 YFSETQ. The junction had 12 bases not matched to a gene; V was cut back by 5 bases and J by 5 bases. The CDR3 has 15 amino acids. CDR3 region: CASRRLASGRETQYF. The DNA for the CDR3 is TGCGCCAGCAGAAGGTTGGCTAGCGGTCGGGAGACCCAGTACTTC.

A few counts support this clonotype. The chain carries TRBV7-8 and TRBJ2-7; the D gene is possibly TRBD2 (5 bases). Per the germline V gene, CDR1 is SGHVS and CDR2 is FQNEAQ. The CDR3 contains 16 residues. Between the trimmed V and J ends, which lost 5 bases and 1 base, there was a span of 18 bases. In nucleotides, the CDR3 is TGTGCCAGCAGCCCCCTGGGGAGCGGAAGATCCTACGAGCAGTACTTC. Translation: CASSPLGSGRSYEQYF.

This clonotype was counted at least ten times. The V and J genes are TRBV20-1 and TRBJ2-5; D is uncertain. V was clipped by 4 bases and J by 2 bases, with 8 bases between them. This CDR3 contains 12 residues. Germline V gene data show CDR1 as DFQATT and CDR2 as SNEGSKA (reference sequence). CDR3 sequence reads: CSATGRQETQYF. The DNA for the CDR3 is TGCAGTGCTACCGGTAGACAAGAGACCCAGTACTTC.

Ten or more counts support this clonotype. The chain recombines TRBV20-1 with TRBJ2-3, with 10 bases identical to TRBD1. Unmatched junction bases numbered 4, after V lost 1 base and J lost 0 bases. The CDR3 runs to 16 residues. CDR1 and CDR2 from the germline V gene are DFQATT and SNEGSKA (reference sequence). CDR3 bases: TGCAGTGCTAGAGCGACAGGGGGCTTAAGCACAGATACGCAGTATTTT. This encodes CSARATGGLSTDTQYF.

This clonotype was seen at least ten times. J is TRBJ2-7 and V is TRBV7-2; 8 nucleotides align to TRBD2. The CDR3 has 13 amino acids. J lost 3 bases, V lost 4 bases, and 2 bases had no gene match. Germline lookup yields CDR1 SGHTA and CDR2 FQGNSA. The CDR3 nucleotides read TGTGCCAGCAGCTCCGGGAGGGGCTACGAGCAGTACTTC. It codes for CASSSGRGYEQYF.

This clonotype occurred a few times. This chain uses TRBV2 with TRBJ2-2, with 7 bases matching TRBD1. Germline values: CDR1 SNHLY, CDR2 FYNNEI. The length of the CDR3 is 14 residues. Trimming took 4 bases from V and 7 from J; bases not matched to a gene: 6. The CDR3 sequence: CASSGRQGGGELFF. The CDR3 DNA follows: TGTGCCAGCAGTGGGAGACAGGGCGGCGGGGAGCTGTTTTTT.

There are many counts of this clonotype. The rearrangement joins TRBV7-2 to TRBJ2-1; 7 nucleotides agree with TRBD1. The J segment lost 12 bases and the V segment lost 1 base, leaving 3 bases of the junction unmatched. Germline lookup yields CDR1 SGHTA and CDR2 FQGNSA. The CDR3 totals 12 residues. The CDR3 DNA reads TGTGCCAGCAGCTTAGGGGGACAGCTGCAGTTCTTC. Protein: CASSLGGQLQFF.

This clonotype turned up a few times. V and J are TRBV20-1 and TRBJ2-5, with D unresolved. Trimming stripped 3 bases from V and 7 bases from J, with 18 bases between. CDR1 and CDR2 (germline): DFQATT, SNEGSKA (reference sequence). The length of the CDR3 is 14 residues. The CDR3 nucleotides read TGCAGTGCTAGCGGTCCCGTAGCCCCCCGGACCCAGTACTTC. This translates into CSASGPVAPRTQYF.

This clonotype was counted at least ten times. The chain is built from TRBV12-3 or TRBV12-4 and TRBJ1-2; a weak D match, TRBD1 (5 bases). The ends were cut back, 5 bases at V and 2 bases at J, with 15 bases in the middle. CDR3 length: 15 amino acids. The CDR3 sequence: CASSPRGGDNYGYTF. In DNA form, the CDR3 reads TGTGCCAGCAGTCCCCGGGGAGGGGACAACTATGGCTACACCTTC.

Points on this clonotype: With a much larger clone just one base away, this may be a read error. The CDR3 DNA sequence: TGTGCCAGCAGCCAAGATAAGGGCAGCCGTACCTACGAGCAGTACTTC. It encodes CASSQDKGSRTYEQYF. The chain uses TRBV4-2 and TRBJ2-7; D gene ambiguous. CDR3 length: 16 amino acids. Trimming left V 0 bases short and J 2 bases short, with 14 bases between. Per the germline V gene, CDR1 is LGHNA and CDR2 is YNFKEQ.

This clonotype occurred many times. This chain connects TRBV20-1 to TRBJ1-1, with D unclear. V lost 4 bases and J 1 base, leaving 13 bases between the germline ends. Germline V CDR1 and CDR2: DFQATT, SNEGSKA (reference sequence). The CDR3 has 14 amino acids. The CDR3 nucleotides read TGCAGTGCTAAAGGTGGACGGAGGAACACTGAAGCTTTCTTT. It translates to CSAKGGRRNTEAFF.

Comment on this clonotype: A read error may produce the germline difference seen at one junction end. The chain joins TRBV7-8 to TRBJ2-6, with D possibly called TRBD1 or TRBD2 (5 bases each). CDR1 is SGHVS and CDR2 is FQNEAQ in the germline V gene. The CDR3 runs 16 residues. This chain's CDR3 is CASSLFPSSGANALTF. As DNA, the CDR3 is TGTGCCAGCAGCTTATTCCCTAGCTCTGGGGCCAACGCCCTGACTTTC.

This clonotype was seen repeatedly, ten times or more. The chain links TRBV18 to TRBJ2-7; D unclear. The germline V gene encodes CDR1 KGHSH and CDR2 LQKENI. The CDR3 is 17 residues long. Trimming pared 0 bases from V and 1 base from J, leaving 16 bases between. The chain's CDR3 is CASSPPGIDHGSYEQYF. The CDR3 bases are TGTGCCAGCTCACCACCTGGTATCGACCACGGATCCTACGAGCAGTACTTC.

This chain links TRBV27 with TRBJ1-6, with D tentatively TRBD1 (6 bases). Trimming stripped 7 bases from V and 10 bases from J, with 17 bases between. The length of the CDR3 is 14 residues. CDR1 and CDR2 from the germline V gene are MNHEY and SMNVEV (reference sequence). CDR3 sequence (DNA): TGTGCCAGCAACCAGAGGGGGTGGGACTCACCCCTCCACTTT. As protein: CASNQRGWDSPLHF.

This clonotype was counted a few times. J is TRBJ1-5 and V is TRBV4-1; possibly TRBD1 for D (6 bases). V was pared by 4 bases and J by 7 bases, with 14 bases between. The CDR3 is 14 amino acids. Germline V lookup: CDR1 MGHRA, CDR2 YSYEKL. The CDR3 loop is CASSPDSTQQPQHF. CDR3 nucleotides: TGCGCCAGCAGCCCGGACAGCACCCAACAGCCCCAGCATTTT.

This clonotype was picked up a small number of times. The V gene is TRBV19, the J gene TRBJ1-1; D remains unclear. Germline CDR1 and CDR2: LNHDA and SQIVND (reference sequence). The CDR3 sequence is 12 residues long. With 6 bases removed from V and 1 base from J, the gap between germline ends came to 6 bases. CDR3 bases: TGTGCCAGTAGGTACAGGAACACTGAAGCTTTCTTT. It specifies CASRYRNTEAFF.

This clonotype was seen a handful of times. This sequence joins TRBV20-1 and TRBJ2-7, with 10 bases that match TRBD2. Germline V lookup: CDR1 DFQATT, CDR2 SNEGSKA (reference sequence). Trimming removed 1 base from V and 9 bases from J; junction bases left unmatched: 9. The CDR3 extends over 14 amino acids. In DNA, the CDR3 is TGCAGTGCTAGAGTGCTAGCGGGAGTTATCGGGCAGTACTTC. This gives the protein CSARVLAGVIGQYF.

This clonotype was seen many times. V and J are TRBV12-3 or TRBV12-4 and TRBJ2-3, with D tentatively TRBD1 (6 bases). This CDR3 has 15 residues. Trimming took off 6 bases at V and 0 bases at J, with 13 bases between the two ends. The chain's CDR3 is CASSRRQASTDTQYF. The DNA for the CDR3 is TGTGCCAGCAGCCGTCGACAGGCCAGCACAGATACGCAGTATTTT.

Many counts were recorded for this clonotype. The chain has TRBV28 and TRBJ1-2; 8 bases fit TRBD1. Trimming at V came to 6 bases and at J to 6 bases, leaving 6 bases not matched to a gene. This CDR3 has 13 amino acids. Germline loops: CDR1 MDHEN, CDR2 SYDVKM. CDR3 amino acids: CASSRDRLDGYTF. CDR3 DNA sequence: TGTGCCAGCAGCCGGGACAGGCTGGATGGCTACACCTTC.

Turning to this clonotype: This may stem from a read error, because a much larger clone lies one nucleotide away. The V and J genes are TRBV5-1 and TRBJ1-6; D not resolved. The CDR3 length is 13 residues. The V gene's germline CDR1 is SGHRS and CDR2 YFSETQ. The CDR3 region is CASSSDPNSPLRF. The CDR3 nucleotides are TGCGCCAGCAGCAGCGACCCTAATTCACCCCTCCGCTTT.

This sequence joins TRBV7-2 and TRBJ2-3; a possible D gene is TRBD2 (6 bases). This CDR3 has 17 residues. Germline V CDR1 and CDR2: SGHTA, FQGNSA. With 5 bases removed from V and 0 bases from J, the gap between germline ends came to 18 bases. The DNA for the CDR3 is TGTGCCAGCAGCCCCTATCCACCGGGGACTAGCACAGATACGCAGTATTTT. Translation gives CASSPYPPGTSTDTQYF.

This clonotype showed up many times. The genes are TRBV5-1 and TRBJ1-1; 10 positions agree with TRBD1. This CDR3 is 15 amino acids long. Per the germline V gene, CDR1 is SGHRS and CDR2 is YFSETQ. Losses at the gene ends were 2 bases for V and 4 bases for J; bases not matched to a gene: 5. CDR3: CASSFQDRGLTEAFF. The CDR3 region has the DNA TGCGCCAGCAGCTTCCAAGACAGGGGGCTCACTGAAGCTTTCTTT. Full variable domain (missing parts from reference TRBV5-1 and TRBJ1-1): KAGVTQTPRYLIKTRGQQVTLSCSPISGHRSVSWYQQTPGQGLQFLFEYFSETQRNKGNFPGRFSGRQFSNSRSEMNVSTLELGDSALYLCASSFQDRGLTEAFFGQGTRLTVV.

There are many counts of this clonotype. This chain connects TRBV7-6 to TRBJ2-1, with 8 nucleotides matching TRBD2. The junction had 7 bases not matched to a gene; V was cut back by 5 bases and J by 7 bases. The germline V gene encodes CDR1 SGHVS and CDR2 FNYEAQ. This CDR3 contains 14 residues. The CDR3 DNA sequence: TGTGCCAGCAGCAGCGGGACTAGTAGTAATGAGCAGTTCTTC. Translated: CASSSGTSSNEQFF.

This clonotype has only a few counts. The chain uses TRBV12-3 or TRBV12-4 and TRBJ1-5; 8 nucleotides line up with TRBD1. This CDR3 is built from 14 residues. V trimming: 6 bases; J trimming: 11 bases; junction bases outside the gene matches: 12. The chain's CDR3 is CASSLQQGVWAQHF. The CDR3 bases are TGTGCCAGCAGCTTACAACAGGGGGTATGGGCCCAGCATTTT.

V usage is TRBV20-1 and J usage is TRBJ2-2; D remains unclear. The CDR3 extends over 13 amino acids. Germline V gives CDR1 DFQATT, CDR2 SNEGSKA (reference sequence). Trimming took off 1 base at V and 7 bases at J, with 10 bases between the two ends. CDR3 amino acids: CSARVGLRGELFF. The DNA of the CDR3 is TGCAGTGCTAGAGTGGGATTGCGCGGGGAGCTGTTTTTT.

This clonotype showed up many times. The V call is TRBV5-1, the J call TRBJ2-5; 8 nucleotides match TRBD1. V gave up 4 bases and J gave up 4 bases; unmatched junction bases: 6. Germline-derived CDR1 and CDR2 are SGHRS and YFSETQ. The CDR3 is 14 residues long. The CDR3 protein is CASSTGTGGETQYF. CDR3 DNA: TGCGCCAGCAGCACTGGGACAGGCGGAGAGACCCAGTACTTC.

V gene TRBV4-2 combines with J gene TRBJ2-5; the match to TRBD2 covers 12 bases. Germline V gene data show CDR1 as LGHNA and CDR2 as YNFKEQ. This CDR3 spans 17 amino acids. Unmatched junction bases numbered 4, after V lost 1 base and J lost 1 base. The CDR3 DNA reads TGTGCCAGCAGCCAAGGTGCTAGCGGGAGGGTCCAAGAGACCCAGTACTTC. This codes for CASSQGASGRVQETQYF.